This paragraph reports one T cell receptor beta chain. Antigen specificity is unknown. This clone may be a read error of a much larger clone one base away. Under 3 months was the duration of disease in ophthalmopathy patients, who also had a Clinical Activity Score of at least 3 and a NOSPECS grade of at least 4. Uncontrolled infection, other autoimmune disease, pregnancy or lactation barred patients from enrollment. These data originate in a study of T cells in Graves' hyperthyroidism and ophthalmopathy. Findings and limits, study-wide: In the blood, most expanded thyroid clonotypes above 0.001 appeared as well.

The source material, RNA transcripts, was used to amplify TCR beta CDR3 regions. First-round RT-PCR targeting the TCR CDR3 was performed with the HTBI primer set. TCRdb re-analysed the multiplex PCR reads in MiXCR, keeping a single row per CDR3 protein. The table lists roughly 380,000 distinct CDR3 sequences, around 18% of them singletons. The germline V gene has CDR1 MNHEY and CDR2 SVGAGI. The CDR3 extends over 13 amino acids. V is TRBV6-5 and J is TRBJ2-2, with D possibly being TRBD2 (5 bases). The clonotype was recovered from a middle-aged woman with Graves' ophthalmopathy. The sample comprised blood. CDR3 nucleotide sequence: TGTGCCAGCAGTTGCTCGGGATTCGGGGAGCTGGTTTTT. Residues: CASSCSGFGELVF.